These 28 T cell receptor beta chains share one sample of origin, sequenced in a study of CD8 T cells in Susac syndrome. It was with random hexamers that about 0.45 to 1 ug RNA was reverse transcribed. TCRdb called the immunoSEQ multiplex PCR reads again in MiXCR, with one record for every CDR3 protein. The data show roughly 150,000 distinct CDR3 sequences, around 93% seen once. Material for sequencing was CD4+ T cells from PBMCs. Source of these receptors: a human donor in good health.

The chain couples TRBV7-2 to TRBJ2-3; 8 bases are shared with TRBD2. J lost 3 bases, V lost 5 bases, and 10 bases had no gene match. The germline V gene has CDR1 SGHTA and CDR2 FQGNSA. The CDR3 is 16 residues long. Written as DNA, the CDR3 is TGTGCCAGCAGCCCCAGGGTCTCGGGGGGGACAGATACGCAGTATTTT. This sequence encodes CASSPRVSGGTDTQYF.

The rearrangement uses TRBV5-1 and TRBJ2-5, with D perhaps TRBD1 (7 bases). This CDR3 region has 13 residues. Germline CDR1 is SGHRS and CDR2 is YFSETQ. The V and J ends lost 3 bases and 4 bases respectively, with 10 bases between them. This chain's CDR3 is CASSYQGGETQYF. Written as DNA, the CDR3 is TGCGCCAGCAGCTACCAGGGGGGAGAGACCCAGTACTTC.

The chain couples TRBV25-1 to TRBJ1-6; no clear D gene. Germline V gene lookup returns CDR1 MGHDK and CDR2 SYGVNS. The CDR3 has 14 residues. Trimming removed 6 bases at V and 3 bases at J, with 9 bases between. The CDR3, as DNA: TGTGCCAGCAGACCGCGATTCTATAATTCACCCCTCCACTTT. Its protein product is CASRPRFYNSPLHF. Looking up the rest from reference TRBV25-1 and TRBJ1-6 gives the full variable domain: EADIYQTPRYLVIGTGKKITLECSQTMGHDKMYWYQQDPGMELHLIHYSYGVNSTEKGDLSSESTVSRIRTEHFPLTLESARPSHTSQYLCASRPRFYNSPLHFGNGTRLTVT.

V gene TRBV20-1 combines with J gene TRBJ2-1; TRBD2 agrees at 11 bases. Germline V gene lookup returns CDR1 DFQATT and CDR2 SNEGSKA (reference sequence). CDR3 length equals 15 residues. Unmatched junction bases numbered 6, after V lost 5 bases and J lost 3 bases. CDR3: CSADPSGGYYNEQFF. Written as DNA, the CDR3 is TGCAGTGCTGATCCTAGCGGGGGGTACTACAATGAGCAGTTCTTC.

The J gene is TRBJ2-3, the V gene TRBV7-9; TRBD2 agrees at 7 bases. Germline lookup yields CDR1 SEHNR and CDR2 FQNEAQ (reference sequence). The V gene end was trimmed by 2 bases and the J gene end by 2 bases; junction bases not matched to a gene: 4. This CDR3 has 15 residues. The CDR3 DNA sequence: TGTGCCAGCAGCTTAATAGCGGGTGTCACAGATACGCAGTATTTT. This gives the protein CASSLIAGVTDTQYF. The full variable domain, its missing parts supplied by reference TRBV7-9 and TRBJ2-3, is DTGVSQNPRHKITKRGQNVTFRCDPISEHNRLYWYRQTLGQGPEFLTYFQNEAQLEKSRLLSDRFSAERPKGSFSTLEIQRTEQGDSAMYLCASSLIAGVTDTQYFGPGTRLTVL.

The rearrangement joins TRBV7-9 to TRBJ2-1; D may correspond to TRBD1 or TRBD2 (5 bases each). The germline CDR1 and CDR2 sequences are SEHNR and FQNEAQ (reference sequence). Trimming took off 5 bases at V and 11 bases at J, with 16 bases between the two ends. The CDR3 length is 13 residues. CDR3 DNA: TGTGCCAGCAGCGCATTTTCGCCGGGACAGCAGTTCTTC. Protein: CASSAFSPGQQFF.

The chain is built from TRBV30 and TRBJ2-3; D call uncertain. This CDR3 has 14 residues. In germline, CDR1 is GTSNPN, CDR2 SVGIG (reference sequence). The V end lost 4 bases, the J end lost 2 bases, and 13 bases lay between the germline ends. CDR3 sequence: CAWKLGYHTDTQYF. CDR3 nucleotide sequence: TGTGCCTGGAAGTTAGGTTACCACACAGATACGCAGTATTTT.

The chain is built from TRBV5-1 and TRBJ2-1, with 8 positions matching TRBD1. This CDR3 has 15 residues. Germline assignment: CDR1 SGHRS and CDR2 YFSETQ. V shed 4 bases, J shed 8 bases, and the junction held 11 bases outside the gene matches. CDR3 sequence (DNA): TGCGCCAGCAGCGTAACAGGGGGAATTGGAGATGAGCAGTTCTTC. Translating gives CASSVTGGIGDEQFF.

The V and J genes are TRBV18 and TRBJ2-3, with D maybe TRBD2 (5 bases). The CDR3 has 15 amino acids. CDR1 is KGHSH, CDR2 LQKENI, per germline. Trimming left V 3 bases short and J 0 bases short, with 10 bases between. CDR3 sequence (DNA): TGTGCCAGCTCACCGACTACCTATAGCACAGATACGCAGTATTTT. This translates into CASSPTTYSTDTQYF.

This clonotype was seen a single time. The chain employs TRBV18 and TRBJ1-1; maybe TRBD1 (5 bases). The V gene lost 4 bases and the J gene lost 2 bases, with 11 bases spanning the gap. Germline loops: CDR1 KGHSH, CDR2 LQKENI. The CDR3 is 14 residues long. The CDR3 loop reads CASSLTDFNTEAFF. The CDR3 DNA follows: TGTGCCAGCTCACTGACAGACTTTAACACTGAAGCTTTCTTT.

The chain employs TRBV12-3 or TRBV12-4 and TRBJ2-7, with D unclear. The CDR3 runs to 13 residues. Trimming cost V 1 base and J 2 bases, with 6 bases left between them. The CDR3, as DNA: TGTGCCAGCAGTTTAGGGCCGACCTACGAGCAGTACTTC. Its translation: CASSLGPTYEQYF.

For the CDR3, the DNA is TGTGCCAGCAGGGCAGCGCCGACTTCCACAGATACGCAGTATTTT. Its translation is CASRAAPTSTDTQYF. J is TRBJ2-3 and V is TRBV7-6; D is undetermined. The germline V gene has CDR1 SGHVS and CDR2 FNYEAQ. Trimming left V 6 bases short and J 2 bases short, with 15 bases between. This CDR3 is built from 15 residues.

In DNA, the CDR3 is TGCAGTGCTAGAGTCGGGACTAGCGGGGTAACCGGGGAGCTGTTTTTT. This encodes CSARVGTSGVTGELFF. The chain carries TRBV20-1 and TRBJ2-2, with 13 bases identical to TRBD2. Unmatched junction bases numbered 4, after V lost 1 base and J lost 5 bases. The CDR3 contains 16 residues. Germline V gene data show CDR1 as DFQATT and CDR2 as SNEGSKA (reference sequence).

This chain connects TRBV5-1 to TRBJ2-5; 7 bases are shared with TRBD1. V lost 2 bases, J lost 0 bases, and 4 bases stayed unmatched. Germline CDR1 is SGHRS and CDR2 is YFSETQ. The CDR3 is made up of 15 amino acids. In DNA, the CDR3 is TGCGCCAGCAGCTTAAATCAGGGGGACCAAGAGACCCAGTACTTC. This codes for CASSLNQGDQETQYF.

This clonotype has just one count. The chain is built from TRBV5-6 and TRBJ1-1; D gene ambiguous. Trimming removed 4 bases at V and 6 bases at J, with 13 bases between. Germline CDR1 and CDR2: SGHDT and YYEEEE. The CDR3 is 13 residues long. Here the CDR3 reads CASSRPPGAEAFF. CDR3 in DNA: TGTGCCAGCAGCCGACCCCCCGGGGCTGAAGCTTTCTTT.

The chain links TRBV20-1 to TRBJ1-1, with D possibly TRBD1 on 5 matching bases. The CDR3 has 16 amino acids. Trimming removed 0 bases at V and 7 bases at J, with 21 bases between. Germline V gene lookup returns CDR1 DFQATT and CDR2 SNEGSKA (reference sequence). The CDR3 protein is CSARDQVEGRRHEAFF. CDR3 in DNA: TGCAGTGCTAGAGATCAAGTTGAGGGACGGCGGCATGAAGCTTTCTTT.

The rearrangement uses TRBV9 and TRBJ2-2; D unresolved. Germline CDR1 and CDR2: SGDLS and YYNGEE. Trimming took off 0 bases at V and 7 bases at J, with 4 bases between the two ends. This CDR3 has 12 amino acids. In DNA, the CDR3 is TGTGCCAGCAGCGTAGACAGCGGGGAGCTGTTTTTT. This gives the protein CASSVDSGELFF.

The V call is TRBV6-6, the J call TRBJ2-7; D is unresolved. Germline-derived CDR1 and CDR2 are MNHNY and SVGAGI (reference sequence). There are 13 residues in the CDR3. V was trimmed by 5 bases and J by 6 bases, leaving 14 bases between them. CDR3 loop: CASSPIGPGEQYF. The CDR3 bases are TGTGCCAGCAGTCCCATAGGACCGGGCGAGCAGTACTTC.

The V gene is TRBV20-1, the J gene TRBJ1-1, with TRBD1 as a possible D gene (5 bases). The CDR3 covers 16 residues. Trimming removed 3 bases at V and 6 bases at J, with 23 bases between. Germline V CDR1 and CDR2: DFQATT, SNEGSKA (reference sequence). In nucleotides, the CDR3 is TGCAGTGCTAGGGGTACCGGGACCTACTTCGGGCCTGAAGCTTTCTTT. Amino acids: CSARGTGTYFGPEAFF.

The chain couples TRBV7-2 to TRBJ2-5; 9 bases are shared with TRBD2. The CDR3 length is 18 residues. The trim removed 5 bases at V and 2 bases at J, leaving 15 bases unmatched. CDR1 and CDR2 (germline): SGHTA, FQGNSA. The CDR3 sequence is CASSLRVGWRGGQETQYF. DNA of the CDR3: TGTGCCAGCAGCCTAAGGGTGGGGTGGCGGGGGGGACAAGAGACCCAGTACTTC.

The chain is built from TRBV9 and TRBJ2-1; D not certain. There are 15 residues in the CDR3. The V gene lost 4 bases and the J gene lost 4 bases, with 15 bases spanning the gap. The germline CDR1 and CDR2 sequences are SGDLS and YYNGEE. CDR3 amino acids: CASSPRPDGYNEQFF. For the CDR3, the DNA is TGTGCCAGCAGCCCCCGTCCGGACGGGTACAATGAGCAGTTCTTC.

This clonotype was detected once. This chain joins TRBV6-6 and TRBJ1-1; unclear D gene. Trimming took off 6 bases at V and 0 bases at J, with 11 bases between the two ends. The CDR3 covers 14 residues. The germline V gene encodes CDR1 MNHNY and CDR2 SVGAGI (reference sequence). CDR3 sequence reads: CASRNGRMNTEAFF. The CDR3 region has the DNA TGTGCCAGCAGGAACGGTAGAATGAACACTGAAGCTTTCTTT.

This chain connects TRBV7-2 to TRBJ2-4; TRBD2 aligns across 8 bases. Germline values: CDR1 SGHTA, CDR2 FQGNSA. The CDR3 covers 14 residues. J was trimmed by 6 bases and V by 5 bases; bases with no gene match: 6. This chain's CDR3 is CASSARLATNIQYF. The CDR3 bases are TGTGCCAGCAGCGCCCGACTAGCGACAAACATTCAGTACTTC. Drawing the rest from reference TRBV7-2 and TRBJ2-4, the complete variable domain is GAGVSQSPSNKVTEKGKDVELRCDPISGHTALYWYRQSLGQGLEFLIYFQGNSAPDKSGLPSDRFSAERTGGSVSTLTIQRTQQEDSAVYLCASSARLATNIQYFGAGTRLSVL.

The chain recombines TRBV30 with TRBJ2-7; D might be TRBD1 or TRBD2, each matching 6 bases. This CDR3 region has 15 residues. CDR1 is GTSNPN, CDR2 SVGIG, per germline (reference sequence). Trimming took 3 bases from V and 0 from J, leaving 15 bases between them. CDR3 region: CAWREGGRNSYEQYF. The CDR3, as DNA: TGTGCCTGGAGAGAGGGGGGACGTAACTCCTACGAGCAGTACTTC.

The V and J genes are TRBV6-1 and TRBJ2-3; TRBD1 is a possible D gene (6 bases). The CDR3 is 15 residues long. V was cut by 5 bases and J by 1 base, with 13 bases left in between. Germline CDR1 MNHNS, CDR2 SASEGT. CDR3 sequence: CASSSAQGRTDTQYF. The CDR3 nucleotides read TGTGCCAGCAGTTCGGCACAGGGACGCACAGATACGCAGTATTTT.

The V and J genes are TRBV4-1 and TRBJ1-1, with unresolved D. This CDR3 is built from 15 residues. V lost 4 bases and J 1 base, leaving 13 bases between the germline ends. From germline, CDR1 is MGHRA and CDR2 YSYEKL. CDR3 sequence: CASSLGILTNTEAFF. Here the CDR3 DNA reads TGCGCCAGCAGCCTTGGTATTTTAACGAACACTGAAGCTTTCTTT.

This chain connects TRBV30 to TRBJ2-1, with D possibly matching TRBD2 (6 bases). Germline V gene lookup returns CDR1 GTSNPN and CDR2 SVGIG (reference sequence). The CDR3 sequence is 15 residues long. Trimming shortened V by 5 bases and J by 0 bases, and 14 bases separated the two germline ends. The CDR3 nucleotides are TGTGCCTGGGCCCGGGACTCAAGCTCCTACAATGAGCAGTTCTTC. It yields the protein CAWARDSSSYNEQFF.

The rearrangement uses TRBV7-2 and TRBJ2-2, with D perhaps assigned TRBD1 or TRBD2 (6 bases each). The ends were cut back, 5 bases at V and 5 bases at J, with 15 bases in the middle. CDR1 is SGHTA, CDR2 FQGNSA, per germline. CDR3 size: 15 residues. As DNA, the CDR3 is TGTGCCAGCAGCGTATCCGGGGGCATGACCGGGGAGCTGTTTTTT. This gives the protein CASSVSGGMTGELFF.